Shown below are 24 T cell receptor beta chains from a single sample sequenced in a study of T cell responses to AZD1222 COVID-19 vaccine. Sequencing was performed with immunoSEQ multiplex PCR; in TCRdb, only in-frame clones are kept and a portion is missing. The profile shows approximately 100,000 clones, 88% of them singletons. The specimen comprised peripheral blood, sampled on day 0 of MenACWY control vaccination. Receptors were obtained from an adult in good health.

This chain uses TRBV6-2 or TRBV6-3 with TRBJ1-6, with 8 bases lining up with TRBD1. Unmatched junction bases numbered 6, after V lost 0 bases and J lost 8 bases. Germline V lookup: CDR1 MNHEY, CDR2 SVGEGT. This CDR3 is 16 amino acids long. The CDR3 DNA sequence: TGTGCCAGCAGTTACTCCCCGACAGGGGACCATTCACCCCTCCACTTT. Amino acids: CASSYSPTGDHSPLHF.

The rearrangement joins TRBV4-3 to TRBJ2-3; D assignment may be TRBD1 or TRBD2 (6 bases each). CDR3 length equals 14 residues. Germline CDR1 and CDR2: LGHNA and YSLEER. The V gene lost 1 base and the J gene lost 4 bases, with 9 bases spanning the gap. CDR3 amino acids: CASSQGRGADTQYF. CDR3 in DNA: TGCGCCAGCAGCCAAGGGAGGGGGGCAGATACGCAGTATTTT.

The chain carries TRBV9 and TRBJ2-3; a weak D match, TRBD2 (5 bases). V was cut by 4 bases and J by 9 bases, with 18 bases left in between. The CDR3 covers 14 residues. The germline V gene encodes CDR1 SGDLS and CDR2 YYNGEE. The CDR3 DNA reads TGTGCCAGCAGCCCCCCGACCCCGGGGAACACGCAGTATTTT. It is translated as CASSPPTPGNTQYF.

This clone was seen once. V usage is TRBV3-1 (or the pseudogene TRBV3-2) and J usage is TRBJ1-5, with D unclear. Deletions cut 2 bases from V and 2 bases from J, with 10 bases between. This CDR3 spans 15 amino acids. Germline CDR1 is LGHDT and CDR2 is YNNKEL (reference sequence). CDR3 loop: CASSQLSGGNQPQHF. Here the CDR3 DNA reads TGTGCCAGCAGCCAATTGTCGGGCGGCAATCAGCCCCAGCATTTT.

A single count supports this clone. The rearrangement joins TRBV27 to TRBJ1-6, with D uncertain. V was pared by 2 bases and J by 10 bases, with 15 bases between. CDR3 length: 15 amino acids. Germline CDR1 and CDR2: MNHEY and SMNVEV (reference sequence). The CDR3 spells CASSLGSGYRSPLHF. The CDR3 DNA is TGTGCCAGCAGTTTAGGGTCGGGGTACCGGTCACCCCTCCACTTT.

This clone was picked up one time. The chain recombines TRBV6-2 or TRBV6-3 with TRBJ2-2; 8 bases align to TRBD1. The length of the CDR3 is 15 residues. V dropped 5 bases and J dropped 0; count of bases not matched to a gene: 2. Germline V gene lookup returns CDR1 MNHEY and CDR2 SVGEGT. CDR3 amino acids: CASSRGQANTGELFF. The DNA for the CDR3 is TGTGCCAGCAGTCGGGGACAGGCGAACACCGGGGAGCTGTTTTTT.

This clone has more than one count but fewer than ten. The chain carries TRBV29-1 and TRBJ1-5; D remains unclear. Germline-derived CDR1 and CDR2 are SQVTM and ANQGSEA. The CDR3 has 10 amino acids. DNA for the CDR3: TGCCGGGTGTTCAATCAGCCCCAGCATTTT. It is translated as CRVFNQPQHF. The whole variable domain, filled in from reference TRBV29-1 and TRBJ1-5, reads SAVISQKPSRDICQRGTSLTIQCQVDSQVTMMFWYRQQPGQSLTLIATANQGSEATYESGFVIDKFPISRPNLTFSTLTVSNMSPEDSSIYLCRVFNQPQHFGDGTRLSIL.

V gene TRBV9 combines with J gene TRBJ1-1; D not certain. Germline V CDR1 and CDR2: SGDLS, YYNGEE. V was pared by 2 bases and J by 1 base, with 12 bases between. The CDR3 runs 15 residues. CDR3 residues: CASSVFSDSNTEAFF. CDR3 DNA sequence: TGTGCCAGCAGCGTGTTTTCCGACTCGAACACTGAAGCTTTCTTT.

CDR3 nucleotides: TGTGCCAGCAGCTGGATCCCTAACTATGGCTACACCTTC. It is translated as CASSWIPNYGYTF. The chain uses TRBV12-3 or TRBV12-4 and TRBJ1-2; D unclear. CDR3 length: 13 amino acids. V lost 6 bases, J lost 0 bases, and 8 bases lay in between.

The genes are TRBV2 and TRBJ1-1, with D possibly being TRBD1 (5 bases). Trimming stripped 5 bases from V and 3 bases from J, with 7 bases between. The V gene's germline CDR1 is SNHLY and CDR2 FYNNEI. The CDR3 has 12 residues. The DNA of the CDR3 is TGTGCCAGCAGTCCGGGGCACACTGAAGCTTTCTTT. Its protein product is CASSPGHTEAFF. The whole variable domain, filled in from reference TRBV2 and TRBJ1-1, reads EPEVTQTPSHQVTQMGQEVILRCVPISNHLYFYWYRQILGQKVEFLVSFYNNEISEKSEIFDDQFSVERPDGSNFTLKIRSTKLEDSAMYFCASSPGHTEAFFGQGTRLTVV.

This clone was detected only once. This chain joins TRBV7-2 and TRBJ2-3, with D hard to call. V dropped 1 base and J dropped 5 bases, with 7 bases sitting between them. The CDR3 has 13 amino acids. Germline V gene lookup returns CDR1 SGHTA and CDR2 FQGNSA. This CDR3 is CASSLGAGDTQYF. The DNA for the CDR3 is TGTGCCAGCAGCTTAGGTGCTGGAGATACGCAGTATTTT.

The J gene is TRBJ2-1, the V gene TRBV5-3; 7 nucleotides match TRBD2. TRBV5-3 is sorted into the ORF group, with uncertain function. CDR3 size: 17 residues. The V segment lost 4 bases and the J segment 5 bases; nucleotides outside the gene matches: 15. The CDR3 protein is CARSPLTRSGKDNEQFF. In nucleotides, the CDR3 is TGTGCCAGAAGCCCATTAACACGGAGCGGGAAAGACAATGAGCAGTTCTTC.

The rearrangement links TRBV29-1 to TRBJ1-3; the D gene is possibly TRBD1 (5 bases). CDR1 and CDR2 from the germline V gene are SQVTM and ANQGSEA. Trimming took 6 bases from V and 4 from J, leaving 7 bases between them. The CDR3 has 11 amino acids. The CDR3 nucleotides are TGCAGCGTGTGGGGGGGAAACACCATATATTTT. Protein sequence: CSVWGGNTIYF.

This rearrangement joins TRBV6-6 to TRBJ2-7; D may be TRBD2 (6 bases). This CDR3 has 16 amino acids. V was cut by 8 bases and J by 2 bases, with 22 bases left in between. From germline, CDR1 is MNHNY and CDR2 SVGAGI (reference sequence). The CDR3 region is CASESWEAGRTYEQYF. As DNA, the CDR3 is TGTGCCAGCGAGAGTTGGGAGGCGGGGCGAACCTACGAGCAGTACTTC.

This clone was counted between two and nine times. The chain carries TRBV28 and TRBJ1-2; possible D gene TRBD1, 6 bases. The germline gives CDR1 MDHEN, CDR2 SYDVKM. The CDR3 has 14 residues. With 4 bases removed from V and 4 bases from J, the gap between germline ends came to 13 bases. The CDR3 loop is CASSSTQGSYGYTF. The CDR3 DNA follows: TGTGCCAGCAGTTCCACCCAGGGGAGCTATGGCTACACCTTC.

The CDR3 reads CASSFRETSTEAFF. The CDR3 DNA follows: TGTGCCAGCAGCTTCAGGGAGACGAGCACTGAAGCTTTCTTT. V is TRBV7-2 and J is TRBJ1-1, with TRBD1 as a possible D gene (5 bases). The germline V gene has CDR1 SGHTA and CDR2 FQGNSA. CDR3 length equals 14 residues. Trimming took 3 bases from V and 4 from J, leaving 12 bases between them.

The V and J genes are TRBV27 and TRBJ2-7; TRBD1 might be the D (7 bases). The length of the CDR3 is 14 residues. Germline CDR1 and CDR2: MNHEY and SMNVEV (reference sequence). Deletions cut 3 bases from V and 4 bases from J, with 13 bases between. CDR3: CASSFGRGVYEQYF. CDR3 in DNA: TGTGCCAGCAGTTTTGGCAGGGGGGTGTACGAGCAGTACTTC.

The chain couples TRBV7-3 to TRBJ1-2; a possible D gene is TRBD1 (5 bases). This CDR3 contains 14 residues. Trimming pared 5 bases from V and 7 bases from J, leaving 17 bases between. Germline V gene lookup returns CDR1 SGHTA and CDR2 FQGTGA. The CDR3 region has the DNA TGTGCCAGCAGCCCCGCCAGGGCCCCATTTGGCTACACCTTC. Its protein product is CASSPARAPFGYTF. Supplemented by reference TRBV7-3 and TRBJ1-2, the full variable domain reads GAGVSQTPSNKVTEKGKYVELRCDPISGHTALYWYRQSLGQGPEFLIYFQGTGAADDSGLPNDRFFAVRPEGSVSTLKIQRTERGDSAVYLCASSPARAPFGYTFGSGTRLTVV.

V gene TRBV9 combines with J gene TRBJ1-3; D remains ambiguous. The CDR3 length is 16 residues. Deletions cut 0 bases from V and 3 bases from J, with 13 bases between. Germline lookup yields CDR1 SGDLS and CDR2 YYNGEE. The CDR3 sequence is CASSVAGNARGNTIYF. As DNA, the CDR3 is TGTGCCAGCAGCGTAGCCGGTAACGCCCGTGGAAACACCATATATTTT.

The chain is built from TRBV19 and TRBJ2-2, with 9 bases fitting TRBD1. Germline values: CDR1 LNHDA, CDR2 SQIVND (reference sequence). This CDR3 is 15 amino acids long. The trim removed 5 bases at V and 7 bases at J, leaving 8 bases unmatched. CDR3 amino acids: CASSLGQGIDGELFF. DNA for the CDR3: TGTGCCAGTAGTCTGGGACAGGGTATCGACGGGGAGCTGTTTTTT.

The chain recombines TRBV6-5 with TRBJ2-3; TRBD1 might be the D (6 bases). The CDR3 sequence is 16 residues long. Germline V lookup: CDR1 MNHEY, CDR2 SVGAGI. Trimming took off 0 bases at V and 0 bases at J, with 10 bases between the two ends. The CDR3 loop is CASSYSHRASTDTQYF. As DNA, the CDR3 is TGTGCCAGCAGTTACTCGCACAGGGCGAGCACAGATACGCAGTATTTT.

The rearrangement joins TRBV10-3 to TRBJ1-6; D gene ambiguous. Germline CDR1 ENHRY, CDR2 SYGVKD. The length of the CDR3 is 14 residues. V was shortened by 0 bases and J by 6 bases, with 6 bases between the two germline ends. CDR3 loop: CAISESGFNSPLHF. DNA for the CDR3: TGTGCCATCAGTGAGTCTGGCTTTAATTCACCCCTCCACTTT.

V usage is TRBV6-5 and J usage is TRBJ1-2; unclear D gene. Germline CDR1 MNHEY, CDR2 SVGAGI. V was pared by 8 bases and J by 2 bases, with 15 bases between. CDR3 length: 14 amino acids. The CDR3 DNA follows: TGTGCCAGCCCTATAGGGCCCTACAACTATGGCTACACCTTC. Its protein product is CASPIGPYNYGYTF.

The chain uses TRBV18 and TRBJ2-3; D is perhaps TRBD2 (6 bases). Germline V gives CDR1 KGHSH, CDR2 LQKENI. CDR3 length equals 17 residues. With 2 bases removed from V and 3 bases from J, the gap between germline ends came to 18 bases. The CDR3 reads CASSPNRRGGWTDTQYF. Here the CDR3 DNA reads TGTGCCAGCTCACCAAACAGGAGGGGTGGTTGGACAGATACGCAGTATTTT.